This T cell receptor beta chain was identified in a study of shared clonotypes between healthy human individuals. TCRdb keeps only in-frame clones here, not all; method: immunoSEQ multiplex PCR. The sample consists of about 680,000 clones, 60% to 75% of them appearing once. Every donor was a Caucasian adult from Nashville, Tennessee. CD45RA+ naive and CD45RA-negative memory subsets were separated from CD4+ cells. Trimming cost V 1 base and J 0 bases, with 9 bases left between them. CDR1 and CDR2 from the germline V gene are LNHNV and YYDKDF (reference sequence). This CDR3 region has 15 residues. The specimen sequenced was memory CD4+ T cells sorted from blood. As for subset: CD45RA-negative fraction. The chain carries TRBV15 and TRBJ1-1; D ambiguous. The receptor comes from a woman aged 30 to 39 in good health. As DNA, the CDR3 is TGTGCCACCAGCAGAGGTCCGGGGATGAACACTGAAGCTTTCTTT. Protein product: CATSRGPGMNTEAFF.